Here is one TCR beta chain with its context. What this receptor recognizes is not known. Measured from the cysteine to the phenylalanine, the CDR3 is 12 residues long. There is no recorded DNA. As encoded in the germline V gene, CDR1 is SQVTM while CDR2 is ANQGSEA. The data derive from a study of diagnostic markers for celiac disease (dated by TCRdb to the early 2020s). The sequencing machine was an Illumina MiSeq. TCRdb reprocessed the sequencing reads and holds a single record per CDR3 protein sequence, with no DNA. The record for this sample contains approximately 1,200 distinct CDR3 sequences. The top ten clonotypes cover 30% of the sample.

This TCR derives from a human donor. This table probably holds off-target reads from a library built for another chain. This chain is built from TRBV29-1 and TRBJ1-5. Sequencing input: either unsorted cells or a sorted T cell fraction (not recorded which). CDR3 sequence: CSVVGEDQPQHF.